One and the same sample provided the 6 T cell receptor beta chains below, sequenced in a study of T cell changes during pregnancy in multiple sclerosis. Measured with immunoSEQ multiplex PCR; TCRdb has only the in-frame clones, and not every one. The data show about 70,000 clones, more than 90% seen once. Material: peripheral blood, obtained in the first trimester of pregnancy. The receptors derive from a female donor with multiple sclerosis, enrolled in a pregnancy study.

J is TRBJ2-3 and V is TRBV6-9; 11 nucleotides align to TRBD2. The CDR3 loop spans 15 amino acids. The J segment lost 2 bases and the V segment lost 6 bases, leaving 4 bases of the junction unmatched. Germline V gives CDR1 MNHGY, CDR2 SVAAGI. The CDR3 region is CASSSTSGVTDTQYF. In DNA form, the CDR3 reads TGTGCCAGCAGCTCGACTAGCGGGGTCACAGATACGCAGTATTTT.

The V and J genes are TRBV19 and TRBJ1-1; unclear D gene. Trimming removed 6 bases from V and 1 base from J, with 12 bases in between. Looked up from germline, CDR1 is LNHDA and CDR2 is SQIVND (reference sequence). There are 14 residues in the CDR3. This CDR3 reads CASRSPSSNTEAFF. CDR3 coding DNA: TGTGCCAGTAGATCCCCCAGTTCGAACACTGAAGCTTTCTTT.

The CDR3 loop is CASSRGGGVGTDTQYF. The CDR3 DNA follows: TGTGCCAGCAGTAGAGGGGGGGGAGTGGGGACAGATACGCAGTATTTT. V usage is TRBV25-1 and J usage is TRBJ2-3; perhaps TRBD2 as D (7 bases). V lost 5 bases, J lost 3 bases, and 18 bases lay in between. The CDR3 spans 16 residues. Germline V gene lookup returns CDR1 MGHDK and CDR2 SYGVNS.

The chain links TRBV5-1 to TRBJ2-1; D not resolved. Deletions cut 1 base from V and 2 bases from J, with 7 bases between. CDR3 length equals 14 residues. Germline assignment: CDR1 SGHRS and CDR2 YFSETQ. CDR3 nucleotides: TGCGCCAGCAGCTTGCTGCCGGCCTACAATGAGCAGTTCTTC. The encoded protein is CASSLLPAYNEQFF.

The chain joins TRBV20-1 to TRBJ1-2; TRBD1 matches 9 bases. Trimming took 7 bases from V and 8 from J; bases not matched to a gene: 5. From germline, CDR1 is DFQATT and CDR2 SNEGSKA (reference sequence). CDR3 length: 11 residues. Here the CDR3 reads CSVQTGGGYTF. CDR3 nucleotide sequence: TGCAGTGTTCAGACAGGGGGAGGCTACACCTTC.

V and J are TRBV7-9 and TRBJ2-4; TRBD1 matches at 7 bases. Germline V gene sequence: CDR1 SEHNR, CDR2 FQNEAQ (reference sequence). J gave up 6 bases and V 0 bases, and 11 bases lay outside the gene matches. The CDR3 runs to 17 residues. The CDR3 sequence: CASSLAATGTAANIQYF. CDR3 DNA sequence: TGTGCCAGCAGCTTAGCGGCTACCGGGACAGCAGCAAACATTCAGTACTTC.